This entry lists 30 T cell receptor beta chains sequenced from one sample in a study of breast tumors, draining lymph nodes, adjacent tissues. Breast cancer patients provided tissue from their axillary draining lymph nodes. A single record per CDR3 protein comes from TCRdb applying MiXCR to the multiplex PCR reads. This sample has about 200,000 distinct CDR3 sequences, with roughly 29% found just once. Input material: axillary lymph node tissue. The receptors were sampled from a female donor with breast cancer. Some clones in this sample may be carry-over from other donors' samples.

This clonotype was recorded at least ten times. This chain connects TRBV7-2 to TRBJ2-1, with D tentatively TRBD2 (6 bases). CDR1 is SGHTA and CDR2 is FQGNSA in the germline V gene. Trimming took off 5 bases at V and 0 bases at J, with 11 bases between the two ends. The CDR3 is 15 amino acids. In nucleotides, the CDR3 is TGTGCCAGCAGCCTGGGGGGTATCTCCTACAATGAGCAGTTCTTC. It yields the protein CASSLGGISYNEQFF.

This clonotype has ten or more counts. The gene calls are TRBV7-9 and TRBJ1-5; possible D gene TRBD1, 6 bases. The CDR3 extends over 14 amino acids. Per germline, CDR1 SEHNR and CDR2 FQNEAQ (reference sequence). Trimming cost V 5 bases and J 0 bases, with 8 bases left between them. This chain's CDR3 is CASSRDNSNQPQHF. DNA of the CDR3: TGTGCCAGCAGCAGGGACAATAGCAATCAGCCCCAGCATTTT.

The V and J genes are TRBV2 and TRBJ1-2; D is unclear. CDR1 is SNHLY, CDR2 FYNNEI, per germline. This CDR3 is built from 13 residues. Trimming took off 9 bases at V and 10 bases at J, with 21 bases between the two ends. CDR3 protein: CASEAGSPQYYTF. The CDR3 DNA sequence: TGTGCCAGTGAGGCGGGTAGTCCCCAATACTACACCTTC. The full variable domain, with the rest looked up from reference TRBV2 and TRBJ1-2, is EPEVTQTPSHQVTQMGQEVILRCVPISNHLYFYWYRQILGQKVEFLVSFYNNEISEKSEIFDDQFSVERPDGSNFTLKIRSTKLEDSAMYFCASEAGSPQYYTFGSGTRLTVV.

This clonotype was found many times. This rearrangement joins TRBV6-5 to TRBJ1-4; 8 bases are shared with TRBD1. This CDR3 has 14 amino acids. V dropped 5 bases and J dropped 6; count of bases not matched to a gene: 5. CDR1 is MNHEY, CDR2 SVGAGI, per germline. The CDR3 nucleotides are TGTGCCAGCAGTAGGGACAGGCAACATGAAAAACTGTTTTTT. This gives the protein CASSRDRQHEKLFF.

V and J are TRBV11-2 and TRBJ1-4, with TRBD1 as a possible D gene (6 bases). Looked up from germline, CDR1 is SGHAT and CDR2 is FQNNGV. V was shortened by 5 bases and J by 8 bases, with 12 bases between the two germline ends. CDR3 size: 13 residues. Here the CDR3 reads CASSTRGFEKLFF. The CDR3, as DNA: TGTGCCAGCAGCACTAGGGGGTTCGAAAAACTGTTTTTT. Based on the CDR3 plus reference TRBV11-2 and TRBJ1-4, the full variable domain is EAGVAQSPRYKIIEKRQSVAFWCNPISGHATLYWYQQILGQGPKLLIQFQNNGVVDDSQLPKDRFSAERLKGVDSTLKIQPAKLEDSAVYLCASSTRGFEKLFFGSGTQLSVL.

This clonotype came up many times. The rearrangement uses TRBV2 and TRBJ2-7; D may be TRBD2 (5 bases). V was cut by 2 bases and J by 2 bases, with 10 bases left in between. The CDR3 spans 14 residues. Germline V CDR1 and CDR2: SNHLY, FYNNEI. The CDR3 protein is CASSESYGTYEQYF. DNA for the CDR3: TGTGCCAGCAGTGAATCGTACGGGACCTACGAGCAGTACTTC.

This clonotype has a count of ten or more. V usage is TRBV13 and J usage is TRBJ1-6, with 9 positions matching TRBD1. Per germline, CDR1 PRHDT and CDR2 FYEKMQ (reference sequence). With V trimmed by 6 bases and J by 0 bases, 6 bases remained unmatched. The CDR3 consists of 17 residues. Written as DNA, the CDR3 is TGTGCCAGCAGACGCTGGACAGGGGCCTCCTATAATTCACCCCTCCACTTT. Translation gives CASRRWTGASYNSPLHF.

For this clonotype: A clone one base away is much larger, so this may be a read error. The chain employs TRBV3-1 and TRBJ2-7, with 9 bases aligning to TRBD2. This CDR3 comprises 15 residues. Germline V gene data show CDR1 as LGHDT and CDR2 as YNNKEL (reference sequence). The CDR3 nucleotides are TGTGCCAGCAGCCATGCGGCGGGGGGGTCCTACGGGCAGTACTTC. Its protein product is CASSHAAGGSYGQYF.

This clonotype came up many times. V gene TRBV3-1 combines with J gene TRBJ2-6; D unclear. This CDR3 is 15 amino acids long. The germline V gene encodes CDR1 LGHDT and CDR2 YNNKEL (reference sequence). Trimming pared 5 bases from V and 0 bases from J, leaving 8 bases between. The CDR3 is CASSEGYSGANVLTF. The CDR3 region has the DNA TGTGCCAGCAGCGAAGGGTACTCTGGGGCCAACGTCCTGACTTTC.

This clonotype was detected many times. The V and J genes are TRBV5-1 and TRBJ2-3, with TRBD2 matching 9 bases. Germline-derived CDR1 and CDR2 are SGHRS and YFSETQ. There are 16 residues in the CDR3. Trimming cost V 0 bases and J 4 bases; bases outside gene matches: 6. This CDR3 is CASSLESGGLADTQYF. CDR3 DNA sequence: TGCGCCAGCAGCTTGGAAAGCGGGGGGTTGGCAGATACGCAGTATTTT.

This chain connects TRBV20-1 to TRBJ2-7; D may be TRBD2 (6 bases). Deletions cut 6 bases from V and 3 bases from J, with 9 bases between. CDR1 and CDR2 (germline): DFQATT, SNEGSKA (reference sequence). The CDR3 is 11 residues long. The CDR3 coding sequence is TGCAGTGCCGGGACTTTCTACGAGCAGTACTTC. The encoded protein is CSAGTFYEQYF.

Notes on this clonotype: One junction end does not reproduce the germline sequence, and a read error may be involved. The chain uses TRBV10-3 and TRBJ1-2; D is perhaps TRBD1 (5 bases). Germline CDR1 and CDR2: ENHRY and SYGVKD. The CDR3 has 16 amino acids. CDR3 nucleotides: TGTGCCGTCAGTGAGGCGACAGCGAATTCCCGCTATGGCTACGCCTTC. This codes for CAVSEATANSRYGYAF.

This clonotype was seen ten or more times. The chain couples TRBV5-8 to TRBJ1-4, with TRBD1 matching over 7 bases. V gave up 6 bases and J gave up 8 bases; unmatched junction bases: 13. The CDR3 totals 15 residues. Germline V lookup: CDR1 SGHTS, CDR2 YDEGEE. The CDR3 DNA is TGTGCCAGCAACTTTCACCCAGGGGGAGAGGAAAAACTGTTTTTT. This translates into CASNFHPGGEEKLFF. The complete variable domain, with remaining parts taken from reference TRBV5-8 and TRBJ1-4, reads EAGVTQSPTHLIKTRGQQATLRCSPISGHTSVYWYQQALGLGLQFLLWYDEGEERNRGNFPPRFSGRQFPNYSSELNVNALELEDSALYLCASNFHPGGEEKLFFGSGTQLSVL.

On this clonotype: A much larger clone differs by one base, so this may be a read error. The rearrangement joins TRBV5-4 to TRBJ2-3; D is possibly TRBD1 (7 bases). CDR3 size: 17 residues. From germline, CDR1 is SGHNT and CDR2 YYREEE (reference sequence). The CDR3 coding sequence is TGTGCCAGCAGCTTGGCCCCAGGGGGGTCTAGCACAGATGCGCAGTATTTT. It encodes CASSLAPGGSSTDAQYF.

Ten or more counts support this clonotype. The V and J genes are TRBV5-4 and TRBJ2-5; TRBD2 is a possible D gene (5 bases). Trimming left V 3 bases short and J 5 bases short, with 17 bases between. Germline assignment: CDR1 SGHNT and CDR2 YYREEE (reference sequence). This CDR3 comprises 15 residues. Here the CDR3 DNA reads TGTGCCAGCAGCTCGGCTCCAGGAGGCGGTGAGACCCAGTACTTC. Translating it yields CASSSAPGGGETQYF.

This clonotype was recorded many times. The chain carries TRBV5-1 and TRBJ1-5; 7 bases match TRBD1. Germline V gene sequence: CDR1 SGHRS, CDR2 YFSETQ. CDR3 size: 14 residues. The V segment lost 3 bases and the J segment 5 bases; nucleotides outside the gene matches: 5. The CDR3 DNA follows: TGCGCCAGCAGCTCCGGACAGGACGATCAGCCCCAGCATTTT. This gives the protein CASSSGQDDQPQHF.

This clonotype has at least ten counts. This rearrangement joins TRBV20-1 to TRBJ2-3; 11 bases map to TRBD2. With 3 bases clipped from V and 8 bases from J, the junction kept 7 bases outside the gene matches. Germline CDR1 DFQATT, CDR2 SNEGSKA (reference sequence). The CDR3 runs to 14 residues. The CDR3 DNA sequence: TGCAGTGCTAGCCTAGCGGGGGGTTCGGGTACGCAGTATTTT. Amino acid sequence: CSASLAGGSGTQYF.

This clonotype showed up many times. V and J are TRBV5-1 and TRBJ2-7, with D tentatively TRBD2 (5 bases). CDR1 SGHRS and CDR2 YFSETQ come from the germline V gene. Deletions cut 4 bases from V and 5 bases from J, with 19 bases between. The CDR3 is made up of 15 amino acids. In DNA form, the CDR3 reads TGCGCCAGCAGCCCGGAGGTCGGTAGTAACCACGAGCAGTACTTC. Translating it yields CASSPEVGSNHEQYF.

This clonotype came up many times. The J gene is TRBJ1-5, the V gene TRBV19, with D possibly matching TRBD1 (6 bases). The CDR3 sequence is 15 residues long. Trimming stripped 4 bases from V and 5 bases from J, with 15 bases between. Germline-derived CDR1 and CDR2 are LNHDA and SQIVND (reference sequence). CDR3 sequence: CASSTPGVRDQPQHF. Written as DNA, the CDR3 is TGTGCCAGTAGTACCCCAGGGGTGCGGGATCAGCCCCAGCATTTT.

V gene TRBV18 combines with J gene TRBJ2-2; the D gene could be TRBD1 or TRBD2 (5 bases each). The V end was cut by 2 bases, the J end by 4 bases, with 14 bases between. From germline, CDR1 is KGHSH and CDR2 LQKENI. The CDR3 sequence is 16 residues long. The CDR3 loop reads CASSPRVGGSTGELFF. CDR3 coding DNA: TGTGCCAGCTCACCAAGGGTTGGGGGATCCACCGGGGAGCTGTTTTTT.

The table lists this clonotype with many counts. The J gene is TRBJ2-7, the V gene TRBV28; D perhaps matches TRBD2 (5 bases). V shed 5 bases and J shed 1 base, with 12 bases lying between them. CDR3 length: 14 amino acids. In germline, CDR1 is MDHEN, CDR2 SYDVKM. Here the CDR3 DNA reads TGTGCCAGCAGTAACGGGAAACCTTCCTACGAGCAGTACTTC. Encoded protein: CASSNGKPSYEQYF.

The chain links TRBV30 to TRBJ2-5; D unclear. V was pared by 5 bases and J by 5 bases, with 15 bases between. The germline CDR1 and CDR2 sequences are GTSNPN and SVGIG (reference sequence). The length of the CDR3 is 13 residues. CDR3: CAWDPGQIETQYF. The CDR3, as DNA: TGTGCCTGGGATCCTGGCCAGATTGAGACCCAGTACTTC.

This clonotype showed up many times. The gene calls are TRBV6-1 and TRBJ2-7; D perhaps matches TRBD2 (6 bases). Trimming removed 0 bases from V and 6 bases from J, with 15 bases in between. CDR1 is MNHNS and CDR2 is SASEGT in the germline V gene. The CDR3 length is 15 residues. The CDR3 nucleotides are TGTGCCAGCAGTGAAGCATGGCAGACTAGATTCGAGCAGTACTTC. Translation gives CASSEAWQTRFEQYF.

This clonotype has a count of ten or more. The V call is TRBV12-3 or TRBV12-4, the J call TRBJ1-4; perhaps TRBD1 as D (6 bases). The CDR3 totals 13 residues. The germline V and J ends were trimmed by 5 bases and 10 bases, with 14 bases remaining between them. The CDR3 coding sequence is TGTGCCAGCAGTCCCTTACAAGGGGGAAAACTGTTTTTT. It is translated as CASSPLQGGKLFF.

This clonotype was seen repeatedly, ten times or more. The chain couples TRBV7-6 to TRBJ2-2, with TRBD2 matching 12 bases. V gave up 8 bases and J gave up 5 bases; unmatched junction bases: 9. CDR1 and CDR2 from the germline V gene are SGHVS and FNYEAQ. There are 16 residues in the CDR3. The CDR3 is CASRGRLAGETGELFF. The CDR3 DNA reads as TGTGCCAGCCGGGGAAGACTAGCGGGAGAGACCGGGGAGCTGTTTTTT.

This clonotype was seen a handful of times. The rearrangement joins TRBV20-1 to TRBJ2-5; 7 positions match TRBD2. The CDR3 is made up of 17 amino acids. Germline V gene sequence: CDR1 DFQATT, CDR2 SNEGSKA (reference sequence). The J segment lost 1 base and the V segment lost 7 bases, leaving 18 bases of the junction unmatched. CDR3 in DNA: TGCAGTGGTGGGGGAGGGTCGGGAGTAGCGAGCCAAGAGACCCAGTACTTC. It specifies CSGGGGSGVASQETQYF.

This clonotype showed up many times. This chain links TRBV6-6 with TRBJ1-2; TRBD1 matches 7 bases. The CDR3 covers 14 residues. Trimming took 5 bases from V and 5 from J; bases not matched to a gene: 8. Germline V lookup: CDR1 MNHNY, CDR2 SVGAGI (reference sequence). The CDR3 loop reads CASSKKGQTYGYTF. CDR3 DNA: TGTGCCAGCAGTAAAAAGGGACAGACTTATGGCTACACCTTC.

Ten or more counts support this clonotype. The chain has TRBV3-1 and TRBJ2-7; D gene uncertain. Germline CDR1 is LGHDT and CDR2 is YNNKEL (reference sequence). With 2 bases removed from V and 4 bases from J, the gap between germline ends came to 18 bases. The CDR3 is 16 residues long. The DNA of the CDR3 is TGTGCCAGCAGCCAAAGGACCCGTGGACCCTATTACGAGCAGTACTTC. Translation: CASSQRTRGPYYEQYF.

V and J are TRBV20-1 and TRBJ1-1; TRBD1 aligns across 10 bases. Looked up from germline, CDR1 is DFQATT and CDR2 is SNEGSKA (reference sequence). There are 15 residues in the CDR3. The V and J ends lost 0 bases and 5 bases, in that order; junction bases with no gene match: 6. CDR3 residues: CSAREYGTGATEAFF. In nucleotides, the CDR3 is TGCAGTGCTAGAGAGTACGGGACAGGGGCTACTGAAGCTTTCTTT.

The chain has TRBV6-1 and TRBJ1-2; 7 nucleotides agree with TRBD1. Germline V gene data show CDR1 as MNHNS and CDR2 as SASEGT. V shed 5 bases, J shed 4 bases, and the junction held 4 bases outside the gene matches. CDR3 length: 13 amino acids. The DNA of the CDR3 is TGTGCCAGCAGTAAGACAGGGAGCTATGGCTACACCTTC. Residues: CASSKTGSYGYTF.